These 28 T cell receptor beta chains originate from one sample sequenced in a study of cytomegalovirus exposure and HLA in healthy donors. The PCR contained 60 Vbeta and 13 Jbeta primers. Here immunoSEQ multiplex PCR was the method, and the copy in TCRdb shows in-frame clones only, minus some. Of over 150,000 clones listed, more than 80% are singletons. Sequences were obtained from PBMCs. These receptor sequences come from a young woman in good health and CMV-seropositive.

This clone was found once. The chain uses TRBV9 and TRBJ2-1, with TRBD2 matching 9 bases. The CDR3 totals 19 residues. CDR1 is SGDLS, CDR2 YYNGEE, per germline. The trim removed 0 bases at V and 0 bases at J, leaving 10 bases unmatched. DNA of the CDR3: TGTGCCAGCAGCGTAGGGGGTAGCGGGGGCGCCAGCTCCTACAATGAGCAGTTCTTC. Its protein is CASSVGGSGGASSYNEQFF.

The gene calls are TRBV9 and TRBJ2-1, with 7 bases aligning to TRBD2. The CDR3 is made up of 16 amino acids. Per the germline V gene, CDR1 is SGDLS and CDR2 is YYNGEE. J was trimmed by 1 base and V by 0 bases; bases with no gene match: 4. CDR3: CASSVGGGGSYNEQFF. The CDR3 region has the DNA TGTGCCAGCAGCGTAGGTGGGGGGGGGTCCTACAATGAGCAGTTCTTC.

The CDR3 spells CASSLTGKITEAFF. In DNA form, the CDR3 reads TGTGCCAGCAGCTTGACAGGGAAGATCACTGAAGCTTTCTTT. This sequence joins TRBV7-2 and TRBJ1-1, with 7 bases fitting TRBD1. CDR3 length: 14 residues. The V and J ends lost 3 bases and 4 bases, in that order; junction bases with no gene match: 5. CDR1 and CDR2 (germline): SGHTA, FQGNSA. The variable domain in full, completed from reference TRBV7-2 and TRBJ1-1, reads GAGVSQSPSNKVTEKGKDVELRCDPISGHTALYWYRQSLGQGLEFLIYFQGNSAPDKSGLPSDRFSAERTGGSVSTLTIQRTQQEDSAVYLCASSLTGKITEAFFGQGTRLTVV.

J is TRBJ2-7 and V is TRBV6-1, with 7 nucleotides matching TRBD2. CDR1 and CDR2 from the germline V gene are MNHNS and SASEGT. J was trimmed by 2 bases and V by 6 bases; bases with no gene match: 7. The CDR3 sequence is 14 residues long. CDR3 sequence reads: CASSLRDYTYEQYF. The CDR3 nucleotides are TGTGCCAGCAGCCTCCGGGACTACACCTACGAGCAGTACTTC.

The rearrangement links TRBV5-4 to TRBJ2-3, with 7 positions matching TRBD2. Trimming removed 1 base from V and 4 bases from J; junction bases left unmatched: 6. Germline-derived CDR1 and CDR2 are SGHNT and YYREEE (reference sequence). There are 15 residues in the CDR3. CDR3 sequence (DNA): TGTGCCAGCAGCTTGCGTGGCCGGGAGGCAGATACGCAGTATTTT. The encoded protein is CASSLRGREADTQYF.

The rearrangement links TRBV7-2 to TRBJ1-3; TRBD1 is a possible D gene (5 bases). V shed 5 bases and J shed 2 bases, with 16 bases lying between them. This CDR3 has 16 amino acids. The V gene's germline CDR1 is SGHTA and CDR2 FQGNSA. The CDR3 protein is CASSPGGQGAGNTIYF. The CDR3, as DNA: TGTGCCAGCAGCCCAGGAGGGCAGGGAGCTGGAAACACCATATATTTT.

The chain links TRBV4-2 to TRBJ2-7; 9 positions agree with TRBD1. Germline lookup yields CDR1 LGHNA and CDR2 YNFKEQ. V shed 5 bases, J shed 6 bases, and the junction held 8 bases outside the gene matches. CDR3 length: 14 residues. The CDR3 DNA follows: TGTGCCAGCAGCGCGCTACAGGGGGCTGGCGAGCAGTACTTC. This translates into CASSALQGAGEQYF.

The chain combines TRBV7-9 with TRBJ2-1; TRBD2 might be the D (5 bases). The CDR3 covers 15 residues. Germline V gene data show CDR1 as SEHNR and CDR2 as FQNEAQ (reference sequence). The V and J ends lost 4 bases and 5 bases respectively, with 15 bases between them. Here the CDR3 reads CASSSNQDLNNEQFF. CDR3 nucleotides: TGTGCCAGCAGCTCTAACCAGGACTTAAACAATGAGCAGTTCTTC. Looking up the rest from reference TRBV7-9 and TRBJ2-1 gives the full variable domain: DTGVSQNPRHKITKRGQNVTFRCDPISEHNRLYWYRQTLGQGPEFLTYFQNEAQLEKSRLLSDRFSAERPKGSFSTLEIQRTEQGDSAMYLCASSSNQDLNNEQFFGPGTRLTVL.

The chain combines TRBV5-1 with TRBJ1-4; tentative D call: TRBD1 (6 bases). This CDR3 has 15 amino acids. Trimming cost V 2 bases and J 6 bases, with 14 bases left between them. The germline CDR1 and CDR2 sequences are SGHRS and YFSETQ. The CDR3 DNA is TGCGCCAGCAGCTTATCAGGGGTGCTCCATGAAAAACTGTTTTTT. Residues: CASSLSGVLHEKLFF.

The rearrangement links TRBV29-1 to TRBJ1-2; 7 nucleotides match TRBD1. The germline gives CDR1 SQVTM, CDR2 ANQGSEA. V gave up 4 bases and J gave up 4 bases; unmatched junction bases: 3. This CDR3 region has 12 residues. Written as DNA, the CDR3 is TGCAGCGTTGGGGGGACAGCCTATGGCTACACCTTC. This encodes CSVGGTAYGYTF.

This chain uses TRBV29-1 with TRBJ2-5, with a tentative D call TRBD1 (6 bases). Germline values: CDR1 SQVTM, CDR2 ANQGSEA. The CDR3 loop spans 12 amino acids. The germline V and J ends were trimmed by 8 bases and 5 bases, with 15 bases remaining between them. The CDR3 loop is CSHRGLTETQYF. The DNA of the CDR3 is TGCAGCCATAGGGGGTTGACGGAGACCCAGTACTTC.

V gene TRBV6-5 combines with J gene TRBJ1-1, with a tentative D call TRBD1 (5 bases). With 5 bases removed from V and 11 bases from J, the gap between germline ends came to 12 bases. The CDR3 loop spans 11 amino acids. Germline V gene data show CDR1 as MNHEY and CDR2 as SVGAGI. This chain's CDR3 is CASSGRGAAFF. In DNA form, the CDR3 reads TGTGCCAGCAGTGGGAGGGGCGCGGCTTTCTTT.

This rearrangement joins TRBV2 to TRBJ2-2; 7 positions match TRBD1. CDR1 is SNHLY, CDR2 FYNNEI, per germline. This CDR3 has 17 residues. The trim removed 0 bases at V and 1 base at J, leaving 5 bases unmatched. CDR3 bases: TGTGCCAGCAGTGAAGCTCTGAGGGGGCTGAACACCGGGGAGCTGTTTTTT. Translated: CASSEALRGLNTGELFF.

This chain uses TRBV28 with TRBJ2-6; 10 bases match TRBD1. CDR1 and CDR2 from the germline V gene are MDHEN and SYDVKM. The CDR3 runs to 19 residues. Unmatched junction bases numbered 5, after V lost 0 bases and J lost 0 bases. The CDR3 sequence: CASSLWGQGPFSGANVLTF. The CDR3, as DNA: TGTGCCAGCAGTTTATGGGGACAGGGGCCCTTCTCTGGGGCCAACGTCCTGACTTTC.

The chain carries TRBV7-3 and TRBJ2-2; D is perhaps TRBD2 (6 bases). This CDR3 has 16 amino acids. The V gene's germline CDR1 is SGHTA and CDR2 FQGTGA. V was clipped by 6 bases and J by 3 bases, with 17 bases between them. The CDR3 sequence is CASSPSTGTHTGELFF. The CDR3 DNA is TGTGCCAGCAGTCCATCCACCGGGACTCACACCGGGGAGCTGTTTTTT.

The rearrangement joins TRBV7-2 to TRBJ2-1; tentative D call: TRBD1 (6 bases). V gave up 5 bases and J gave up 5 bases, with 19 bases separating them. The CDR3 runs 16 residues. Per germline, CDR1 SGHTA and CDR2 FQGNSA. The CDR3 DNA is TGTGCCAGCAGCCTCGGACAGCGAGAAGGAAACAATGAGCAGTTCTTC. The encoded protein is CASSLGQREGNNEQFF.

J is TRBJ1-1 and V is TRBV6-6; TRBD1 aligns across 11 bases. The CDR3 has 14 amino acids. J gave up 8 bases and V 6 bases, and 8 bases lay outside the gene matches. Germline V gene sequence: CDR1 MNHNY, CDR2 SVGAGI (reference sequence). CDR3 in amino acids: CASSPDRGLDEAFF. CDR3 DNA sequence: TGTGCCAGCAGCCCGGACAGGGGGCTTGACGAAGCTTTCTTT.

In its sample, this clone was seen once. The chain couples TRBV4-2 to TRBJ1-2, with 8 bases identical to TRBD1. CDR3 length: 16 amino acids. Trimming cost V 0 bases and J 3 bases; bases outside gene matches: 6. CDR1 LGHNA and CDR2 YNFKEQ come from the germline V gene. For the CDR3, the DNA is TGTGCCAGCAGCCAAGATAGGGACAGGCTCCACTATGGCTACACCTTC. Amino acid sequence: CASSQDRDRLHYGYTF.

The chain combines TRBV6-5 with TRBJ2-1; D may be TRBD1 (7 bases). The CDR3 is made up of 13 amino acids. Trimming removed 8 bases at V and 1 base at J, with 9 bases between. The germline V gene encodes CDR1 MNHEY and CDR2 SVGAGI. As DNA, the CDR3 is TGTGCCAGCCAGGGGGGATCCTACAATGAGCAGTTCTTC. Residues: CASQGGSYNEQFF.

V usage is TRBV27 and J usage is TRBJ2-7; 8 positions agree with TRBD1. CDR3 length equals 16 residues. V lost 2 bases to trimming and J lost 4 bases; unmatched junction nucleotides: 10. Germline V gene data show CDR1 as MNHEY and CDR2 as SMNVEV (reference sequence). The DNA of the CDR3 is TGTGCCAGCAGTTTAACCCGACAGGGGTCCAGGTACGAGCAGTACTTC. It yields the protein CASSLTRQGSRYEQYF.

The V gene is TRBV11-2, the J gene TRBJ1-2; 8 bases map to TRBD1. V dropped 5 bases and J dropped 8; count of bases not matched to a gene: 7. Germline-derived CDR1 and CDR2 are SGHAT and FQNNGV. The CDR3 has 13 amino acids. The CDR3 here is CASSPDRGGGYTF. The CDR3 nucleotides are TGTGCCAGCAGCCCAGACAGGGGTGGAGGCTACACCTTC.

The chain uses TRBV7-3 and TRBJ2-1; D might be TRBD2 (7 bases). The CDR3 runs to 16 residues. Germline values: CDR1 SGHTA, CDR2 FQGTGA. With 1 base removed from V and 2 bases from J, the gap between germline ends came to 12 bases. CDR3 nucleotide sequence: TGTGCCAGCAGCTTAATGGGAGGGGGGACCTACAATGAGCAGTTCTTC. This gives the protein CASSLMGGGTYNEQFF.

This clone was counted only a few times. This rearrangement joins TRBV5-1 to TRBJ1-1, with TRBD1 as a possible D gene (6 bases). CDR1 and CDR2 (germline): SGHRS, YFSETQ. The ends were cut back, 4 bases at V and 11 bases at J, with 21 bases in the middle. The CDR3 spans 14 residues. The CDR3 loop reads CASSPIRQAEMAFF. The CDR3 bases are TGCGCCAGCAGCCCTATAAGACAGGCTGAGATGGCTTTCTTT.

This clone showed up just a few times. This CDR3 reads CASSLSGPYGYTF. The CDR3 nucleotides read TGTGCCAGCAGCTTAAGCGGGCCCTATGGCTACACCTTC. This rearrangement joins TRBV7-6 to TRBJ1-2; D not resolved. Per the germline V gene, CDR1 is SGHVS and CDR2 is FNYEAQ. The CDR3 loop spans 13 amino acids. Trimming removed 2 bases from V and 4 bases from J, with 8 bases in between.

The chain uses TRBV2 and TRBJ2-7, with 7 bases that match TRBD2. The length of the CDR3 is 13 residues. Germline V gives CDR1 SNHLY, CDR2 FYNNEI. V shed 4 bases, J shed 5 bases, and the junction held 5 bases outside the gene matches. CDR3 protein: CASSVRGNNEQYF. The CDR3, as DNA: TGTGCCAGCAGTGTGCGGGGGAATAACGAGCAGTACTTC.

V gene TRBV7-2 combines with J gene TRBJ1-2, with 12 bases that match TRBD1. This CDR3 is built from 14 residues. The germline gives CDR1 SGHTA, CDR2 FQGNSA. The ends lost 5 bases at V and 8 bases at J; junction bases unmatched: 6. CDR3 coding DNA: TGTGCCAGCAGCCGGGGACAGGGGGCTATAGGCTACACCTTC. Translation: CASSRGQGAIGYTF.

The chain recombines TRBV6-5 with TRBJ2-3, with D perhaps matching TRBD1 (5 bases). This CDR3 is 13 amino acids long. Germline-derived CDR1 and CDR2 are MNHEY and SVGAGI. V was shortened by 6 bases and J by 15 bases, with 22 bases between the two germline ends. In DNA, the CDR3 is TGTGCCAGCAGCCAAGCCTCGACAGCTCGGAATTATTTT. Amino acids: CASSQASTARNYF.

The V call is TRBV6-5, the J call TRBJ1-1; a weak D match, TRBD1 (5 bases). The CDR3 sequence is 16 residues long. The V and J ends lost 3 bases and 1 base respectively, with 15 bases between them. From germline, CDR1 is MNHEY and CDR2 SVGAGI. The CDR3 reads CASSYGGAVRNTEAFF. In DNA form, the CDR3 reads TGTGCCAGCAGTTATGGAGGGGCCGTCAGGAACACTGAAGCTTTCTTT.